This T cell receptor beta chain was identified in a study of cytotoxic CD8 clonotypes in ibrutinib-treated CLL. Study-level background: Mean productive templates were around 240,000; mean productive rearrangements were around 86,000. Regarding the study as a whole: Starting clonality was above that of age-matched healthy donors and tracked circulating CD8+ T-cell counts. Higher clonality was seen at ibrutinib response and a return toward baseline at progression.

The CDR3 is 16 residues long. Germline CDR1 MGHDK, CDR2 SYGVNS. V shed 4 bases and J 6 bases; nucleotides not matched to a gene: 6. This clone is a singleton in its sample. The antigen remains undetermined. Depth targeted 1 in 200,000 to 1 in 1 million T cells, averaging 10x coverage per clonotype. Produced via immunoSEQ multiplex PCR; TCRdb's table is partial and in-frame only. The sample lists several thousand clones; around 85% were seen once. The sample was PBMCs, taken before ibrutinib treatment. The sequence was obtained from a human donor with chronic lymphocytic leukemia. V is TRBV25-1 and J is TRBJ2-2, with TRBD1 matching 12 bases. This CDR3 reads CASSARDRGLSGELFF. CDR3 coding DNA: TGTGCCAGCAGTGCCCGGGACAGGGGGCTCTCCGGGGAGCTGTTTTTT.